Sequencing of this T cell receptor (beta chain) was carried out in a study of molecular identifiers for immune sequencing clone quantification. Study context: In replicates, the authors split RNA from approximately 22,000 or 94,000 naive CD8 cells five ways and sequenced four.

MiXCR, applied by TCRdb to the PCR reads, yields one record per CDR3 protein. The sample yields about 36,000 distinct CDR3 sequences, 18% seen once. In this sample, this clonotype turned up a few times. Its matching antigen is unknown. In the sort, naive CD8 T cells were defined as CD8+CD4-CCR7+CD45RA+. General study findings and limits: In CMV-specific effectors, clones above 20 copies held over 99% of molecules; naive, under 1%. Spike-in Jurkat TCR RNA from a single cell reportedly registered among 950,000 to 1,000,000 naive cells.

Trimming stripped 1 base from V and 5 bases from J, with 6 bases between. This CDR3 has 12 residues. The sequenced sample consisted of naive CD8+ T cells from blood, with Jurkat cell RNA spiked in. Described subset: FACS-sorted CD8+CD4-CCR7+CD45RA+ naive T cells. The chain recombines TRBV12-3 or TRBV12-4 with TRBJ2-7; possible D gene TRBD1, 6 bases. This sequence originates from a human donor in good health. Some libraries in this study had Jurkat cell RNA spiked in. The CDR3 is CASSLDRDEQYF. For the CDR3, the DNA is TGTGCCAGCAGTTTAGACAGGGACGAGCAGTACTTC.